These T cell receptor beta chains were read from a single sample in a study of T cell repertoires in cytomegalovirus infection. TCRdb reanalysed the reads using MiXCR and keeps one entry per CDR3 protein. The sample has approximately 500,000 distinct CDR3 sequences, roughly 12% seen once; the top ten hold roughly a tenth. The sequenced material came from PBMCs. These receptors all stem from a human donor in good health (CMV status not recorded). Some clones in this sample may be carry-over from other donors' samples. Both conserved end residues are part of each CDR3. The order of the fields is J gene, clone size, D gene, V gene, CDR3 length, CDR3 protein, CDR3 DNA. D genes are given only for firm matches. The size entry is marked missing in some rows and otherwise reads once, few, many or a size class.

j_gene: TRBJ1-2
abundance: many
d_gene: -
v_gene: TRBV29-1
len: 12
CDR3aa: CSVENRGRGYTF
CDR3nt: TGCAGCGTTGAAAACCGGGGGCGCGGCTACACCTTC

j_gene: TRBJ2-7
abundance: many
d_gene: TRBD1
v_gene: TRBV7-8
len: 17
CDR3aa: CASSLVGGGQGTYEQYF
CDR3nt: TGTGCCAGCAGCTTAGTCGGTGGGGGACAGGGGACCTACGAGCAGTACTTC

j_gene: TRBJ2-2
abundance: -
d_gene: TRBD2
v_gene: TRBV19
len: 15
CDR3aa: CASSPREGRSGELFF
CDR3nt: TGTGCCAGTAGCCCTCGGGAGGGGCGAAGCGGGGAGCTGTTTTTT

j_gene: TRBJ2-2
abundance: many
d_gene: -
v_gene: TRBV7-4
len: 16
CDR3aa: CATQPTADRGTGELFF
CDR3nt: TGTGCCACCCAGCCAACAGCGGACAGAGGCACCGGGGAGCTGTTTTTT

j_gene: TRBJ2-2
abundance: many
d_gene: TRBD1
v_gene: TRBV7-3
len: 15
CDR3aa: CASSLGQGGTGELFF
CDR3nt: TGTGCCAGCAGCTTGGGACAGGGTGGCACCGGGGAGCTGTTTTTT

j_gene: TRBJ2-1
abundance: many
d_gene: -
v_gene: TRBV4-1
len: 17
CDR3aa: CASGGWDGRDSYNEQFF
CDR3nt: TGCGCCAGCGGTGGATGGGACGGGAGAGACTCCTACAATGAGCAGTTCTTC

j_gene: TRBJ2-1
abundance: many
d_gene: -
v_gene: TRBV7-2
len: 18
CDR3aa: CASSFGPRRGPPYNEQFF
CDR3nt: TGTGCCAGCAGCTTCGGTCCGAGGAGGGGACCGCCTTACAATGAGCAGTTCTTC

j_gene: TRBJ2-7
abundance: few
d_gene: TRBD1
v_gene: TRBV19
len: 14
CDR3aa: CASSPGQGLPEQYF
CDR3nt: TGTGCCAGTAGCCCGGGACAGGGGTTGCCCGAGCAGTACTTC

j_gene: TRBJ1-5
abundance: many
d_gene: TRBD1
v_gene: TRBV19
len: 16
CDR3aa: CASSPRATGGNKPQHF
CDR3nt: TGTGCCAGTAGTCCCCGGGCGACAGGGGGCAATAAGCCCCAGCATTTT

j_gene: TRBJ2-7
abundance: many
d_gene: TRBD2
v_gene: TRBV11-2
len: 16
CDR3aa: CASSSIRASGIYEQYF
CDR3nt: TGTGCCAGCAGCTCCATAAGGGCTAGCGGGATTTACGAGCAGTACTTC

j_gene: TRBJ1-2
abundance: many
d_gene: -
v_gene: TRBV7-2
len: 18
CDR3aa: CASSGGGGHPRGNYGYTF
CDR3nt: TGTGCCAGCAGCGGAGGCGGGGGTCACCCGAGGGGCAACTATGGCTACACCTTC

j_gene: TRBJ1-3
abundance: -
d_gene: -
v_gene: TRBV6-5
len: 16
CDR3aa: CASSYSRQGGGNTIYF
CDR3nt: TGTGCCAGCAGTTACTCGAGGCAGGGCGGCGGAAACACCATATATTTT

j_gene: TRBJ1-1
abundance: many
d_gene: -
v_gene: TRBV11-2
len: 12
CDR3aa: CASSLVDRKAFF
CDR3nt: TGTGCCAGCAGCTTGGTTGACAGGAAAGCTTTCTTT

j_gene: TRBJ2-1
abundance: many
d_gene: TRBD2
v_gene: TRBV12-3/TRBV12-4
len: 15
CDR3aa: CASSLRTSGAPGQFF
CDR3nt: TGTGCCAGCAGTTTGAGGACTAGCGGGGCGCCGGGCCAGTTCTTC

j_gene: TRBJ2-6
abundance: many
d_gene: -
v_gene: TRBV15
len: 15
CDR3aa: CATSGFLRGANVLTF
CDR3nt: TGTGCCACCAGCGGGTTTCTGAGAGGGGCCAACGTCCTGACTTTC

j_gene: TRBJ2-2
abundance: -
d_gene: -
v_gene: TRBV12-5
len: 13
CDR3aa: CASGYAEAGELFF
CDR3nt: TGTGCTAGTGGTTACGCTGAGGCCGGGGAGCTGTTTTTT

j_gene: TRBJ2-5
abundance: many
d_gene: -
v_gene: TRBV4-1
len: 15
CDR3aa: CASSQEEARSVTQYF
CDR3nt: TGCGCCAGCAGCCAAGAAGAGGCTAGGTCCGTGACCCAGTACTTC

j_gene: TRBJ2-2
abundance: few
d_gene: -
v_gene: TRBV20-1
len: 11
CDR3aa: CSARRAGELFF
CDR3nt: TGCAGTGCCAGAAGGGCCGGGGAGCTGTTTTTT

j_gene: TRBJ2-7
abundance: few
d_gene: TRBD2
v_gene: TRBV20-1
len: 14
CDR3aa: CSARAGGLLGEQYF
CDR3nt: TGCAGTGCTAGAGCGGGAGGGCTCCTTGGCGAGCAGTACTTC

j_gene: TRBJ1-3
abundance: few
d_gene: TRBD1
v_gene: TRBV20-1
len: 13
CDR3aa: CSAGDRGGNTIYF
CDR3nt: TGCAGTGCCGGGGACAGGGGAGGAAACACCATATATTTT

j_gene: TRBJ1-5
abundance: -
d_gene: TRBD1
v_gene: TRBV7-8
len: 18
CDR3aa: CASSALGTGTYSNQPQHF
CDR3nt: TGTGCCAGCAGCGCCCTAGGGACAGGGACCTATAGCAATCAGCCCCAGCATTTT

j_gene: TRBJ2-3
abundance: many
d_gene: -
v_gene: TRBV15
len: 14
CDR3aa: CATSRSLEVDTQYF
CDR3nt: TGTGCCACCAGCAGATCCCTTGAGGTAGATACGCAGTATTTT

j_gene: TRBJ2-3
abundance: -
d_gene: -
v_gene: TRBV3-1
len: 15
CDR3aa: CASRAKLGATDTQYF
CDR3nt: TGTGCCAGCAGAGCAAAATTAGGGGCCACAGATACGCAGTATTTT

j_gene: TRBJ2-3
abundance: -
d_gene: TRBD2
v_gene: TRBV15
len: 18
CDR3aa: CATSRVRRLAGVLDTQYF
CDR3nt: TGTGCCACCAGCAGAGTAAGGAGACTAGCGGGAGTGCTGGATACGCAGTATTTT

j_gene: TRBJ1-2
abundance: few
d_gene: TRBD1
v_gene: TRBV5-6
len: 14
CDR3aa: CASSFRTGAYGYTF
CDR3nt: TGTGCCAGCAGCTTCCGGACAGGCGCCTATGGCTACACCTTC

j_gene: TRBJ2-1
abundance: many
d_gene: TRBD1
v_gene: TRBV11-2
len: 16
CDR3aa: CASSLWDRGSNNEQFF
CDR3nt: TGTGCCAGCAGCTTATGGGACAGGGGGAGTAACAATGAGCAGTTCTTC

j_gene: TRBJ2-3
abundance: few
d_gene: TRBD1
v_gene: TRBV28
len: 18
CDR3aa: CASSCGQGVPHSTDTQYF
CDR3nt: TGTGCCAGCAGTTGTGGACAGGGTGTTCCCCACAGCACAGATACGCAGTATTTT

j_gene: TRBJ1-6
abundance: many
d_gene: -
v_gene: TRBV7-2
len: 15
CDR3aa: CASSLALRRNSPLHF
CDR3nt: TGTGCCAGCAGCTTAGCCCTCAGGCGTAATTCACCCCTCCACTTT

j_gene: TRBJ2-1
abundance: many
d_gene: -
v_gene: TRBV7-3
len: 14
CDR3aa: CASSHPGNDNEQFF
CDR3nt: TGTGCCAGCAGCCACCCCGGGAACGACAATGAGCAGTTCTTC

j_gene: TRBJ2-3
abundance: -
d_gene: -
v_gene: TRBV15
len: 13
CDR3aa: CATSGRVADTQYF
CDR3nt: TGTGCCACCAGCGGCAGGGTGGCAGATACGCAGTATTTT